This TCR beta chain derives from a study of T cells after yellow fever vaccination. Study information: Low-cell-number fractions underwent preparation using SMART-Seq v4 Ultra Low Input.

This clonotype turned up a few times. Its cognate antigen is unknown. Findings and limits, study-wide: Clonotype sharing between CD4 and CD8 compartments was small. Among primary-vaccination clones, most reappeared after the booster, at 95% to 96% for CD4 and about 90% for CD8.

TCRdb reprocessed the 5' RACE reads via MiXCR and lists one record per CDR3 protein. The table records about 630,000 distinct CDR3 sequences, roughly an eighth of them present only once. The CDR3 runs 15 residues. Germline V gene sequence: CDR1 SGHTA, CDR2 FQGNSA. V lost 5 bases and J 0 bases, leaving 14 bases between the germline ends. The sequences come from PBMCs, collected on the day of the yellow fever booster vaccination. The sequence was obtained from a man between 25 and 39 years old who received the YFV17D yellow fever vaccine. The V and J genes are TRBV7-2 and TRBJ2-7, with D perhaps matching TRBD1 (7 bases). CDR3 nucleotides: TGTGCCAGCAGCCCCCGCGGGACAGACTCCTACGAGCAGTACTTC. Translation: CASSPRGTDSYEQYF.